Following are 23 T cell receptor beta chains from one sample sequenced in a study of shared clonotypes between healthy human individuals. Assay used: immunoSEQ multiplex PCR; TCRdb lists only in-frame clones, some missing. There are some 2,400,000 clones in the sample; 90% to 97% occur only once, and 0.1% to 0.15% lies in the top ten. The material sequenced was naive CD4+ T cells sorted from blood. The subset here: CD45RA+ positively selected. The receptors here all came from a man in his late teens or twenties in good health.

The V gene is TRBV18, the J gene TRBJ1-1; D ambiguous. V was pared by 2 bases and J by 3 bases, with 16 bases between. Per the germline V gene, CDR1 is KGHSH and CDR2 is LQKENI. This CDR3 contains 16 residues. The CDR3 nucleotides read TGTGCCAGCTCACCATTCAGTCAGGAGGTGGACACTGAAGCTTTCTTT. Protein: CASSPFSQEVDTEAFF.

The chain employs TRBV15 and TRBJ1-4; D might be TRBD1 (5 bases). V lost 2 bases to trimming and J lost 8 bases, with 12 bases between them. CDR3 size: 14 residues. CDR1 is LNHNV, CDR2 YYDKDF, per germline (reference sequence). CDR3 protein: CATSRLKQVEKLFF. The CDR3, as DNA: TGTGCCACCAGCAGATTAAAACAGGTGGAAAAACTGTTTTTT.

The chain carries TRBV6-5 and TRBJ2-3, with D maybe TRBD2 (5 bases). The germline V and J ends were trimmed by 2 bases and 2 bases, with 11 bases remaining between them. Germline V CDR1 and CDR2: MNHEY, SVGAGI. The length of the CDR3 is 15 residues. In DNA form, the CDR3 reads TGTGCCAGCAGTTACGACTCGGGAAACACAGATACGCAGTATTTT. Translation gives CASSYDSGNTDTQYF.

This clone appeared once. This rearrangement joins TRBV6-1 to TRBJ2-1, with D perhaps assigned TRBD1 or TRBD2 (5 bases each). Germline CDR1 MNHNS, CDR2 SASEGT. The CDR3 spans 16 residues. Trimming stripped 2 bases from V and 4 bases from J, with 15 bases between. The CDR3 DNA reads TGTGCCAGCAGTGAATCGGCAGGGAGATCGTACAATGAGCAGTTCTTC. Its translation: CASSESAGRSYNEQFF.

The chain carries TRBV5-8 and TRBJ1-5; no definite D call. Germline V lookup: CDR1 SGHTS, CDR2 YDEGEE. The CDR3 is made up of 12 amino acids. V lost 2 bases and J 9 bases, leaving 9 bases between the germline ends. CDR3 nucleotide sequence: TGTGCCAGCAGCTTAGATTGGGGGCCCCAGCATTTT. Translated: CASSLDWGPQHF.

The chain carries TRBV5-1 and TRBJ2-7; 13 nucleotides line up with TRBD2. Germline CDR1 and CDR2: SGHRS and YFSETQ. The CDR3 is 17 amino acids. The trim removed 3 bases at V and 0 bases at J, leaving 6 bases unmatched. CDR3 sequence: CASSYWTSGSSSYEQYF. CDR3 DNA: TGCGCCAGCAGCTACTGGACTAGCGGGAGTAGCTCCTACGAGCAGTACTTC.

The J gene is TRBJ2-3, the V gene TRBV7-3; 12 bases map to TRBD2. The V gene's germline CDR1 is SGHTA and CDR2 FQGTGA. V gave up 1 base and J gave up 3 bases; unmatched junction bases: 5. The CDR3 loop spans 17 amino acids. The CDR3 nucleotides read TGTGCCAGCAGCTTAAATGCCCTAGCGGGGGGGACAGATACGCAGTATTTT. Translation gives CASSLNALAGGTDTQYF.

This clone showed up just a few times. The chain recombines TRBV5-8 with TRBJ1-2; no clear D. This CDR3 is 15 amino acids long. Per the germline V gene, CDR1 is SGHTS and CDR2 is YDEGEE. V lost 0 bases, J lost 7 bases, and 16 bases lay in between. The CDR3: CASSLGSGAIGGYTF. CDR3 sequence (DNA): TGTGCCAGCAGCTTGGGATCCGGCGCGATCGGTGGCTACACCTTC.

V gene TRBV11-2 combines with J gene TRBJ2-2; D may be TRBD2 (7 bases). This CDR3 is 18 amino acids long. CDR1 is SGHAT, CDR2 FQNNGV, per germline. V lost 1 base to trimming and J lost 5 bases, with 20 bases between them. Written as DNA, the CDR3 is TGTGCCAGCAGCTTAGGTTTAGGGGGGGCCCCCGGGACCGGGGAGCTGTTTTTT. Translated: CASSLGLGGAPGTGELFF.

The chain employs TRBV7-3 and TRBJ2-5; unclear D gene. The germline V gene has CDR1 SGHTA and CDR2 FQGTGA. Trimming cost V 2 bases and J 7 bases, with 11 bases left between them. The CDR3 totals 13 residues. The DNA for the CDR3 is TGTGCCAGCAGCTTAGGGCCAGATGGGACCCAGTACTTC. The encoded protein is CASSLGPDGTQYF.

For this clone: Different DNA sequences within this sample yield the same CDR3. This chain joins TRBV6-5 and TRBJ2-3, with D uncertain. CDR1 MNHEY and CDR2 SVGAGI come from the germline V gene. The CDR3 length is 12 residues. V lost 8 bases to trimming and J lost 2 bases, with 8 bases between them. The CDR3 DNA reads TGTGCCAGCTCCTCCTCCACAGATACGCAGTATTTT. Encoded protein: CASSSSTDTQYF.

This clone has a single count. The chain links TRBV14 to TRBJ1-6; D remains unclear. The germline gives CDR1 SGHDN, CDR2 FVKESK. V lost 1 base, J lost 10 bases, and 5 bases lay in between. The CDR3 runs 12 residues. CDR3 region: CASSQAPSPLHF. DNA of the CDR3: TGTGCCAGCAGCCAAGCACCCTCACCCCTCCACTTT.

The J gene is TRBJ1-5, the V gene TRBV7-2; D not resolved. The V end lost 5 bases, the J end lost 1 base, and 15 bases lay between the germline ends. There are 16 residues in the CDR3. Germline V lookup: CDR1 SGHTA, CDR2 FQGNSA. CDR3 sequence reads: CASSEAGKGSNQPQHF. CDR3 DNA: TGTGCCAGCAGCGAGGCGGGGAAAGGGAGCAATCAGCCCCAGCATTTT.

V gene TRBV6-1 combines with J gene TRBJ2-7; D may be TRBD1 (6 bases). The ends were cut back, 6 bases at V and 7 bases at J, with 10 bases in the middle. The CDR3 is made up of 11 amino acids. Germline assignment: CDR1 MNHNS and CDR2 SASEGT. CDR3 sequence (DNA): TGTGCCAGCAGCACAGGGTTTGAGCAGTACTTC. Its protein product is CASSTGFEQYF.

This chain joins TRBV15 and TRBJ1-6; tentatively, D is TRBD1 (5 bases). The V gene lost 1 base and the J gene lost 7 bases, with 11 bases spanning the gap. Germline loops: CDR1 LNHNV, CDR2 YYDKDF (reference sequence). The CDR3 extends over 15 amino acids. The CDR3 sequence: CATSRVLGENSPLHF. The CDR3 nucleotides read TGTGCCACCAGCAGAGTTCTAGGGGAGAATTCACCCCTCCACTTT.

The gene calls are TRBV19 and TRBJ2-2; a possible D gene is TRBD2 (6 bases). The ends were cut back, 6 bases at V and 1 base at J, with 12 bases in the middle. CDR3 size: 15 residues. CDR1 LNHDA and CDR2 SQIVND come from the germline V gene (reference sequence). The CDR3 DNA follows: TGTGCCAGTAGGACGGGACTCATGAACACCGGGGAGCTGTTTTTT. Translating it yields CASRTGLMNTGELFF. The whole variable domain, filled in from reference TRBV19 and TRBJ2-2, reads DGGITQSPKYLFRKEGQNVTLSCEQNLNHDAMYWYRQDPGQGLRLIYYSQIVNDFQKGDIAEGYSVSREKKESFPLTVTSAQKNPTAFYLCASRTGLMNTGELFFGEGSRLTVL.

The V and J genes are TRBV5-6 and TRBJ2-5, with D possibly TRBD2 on 6 matching bases. Between the trimmed V and J ends, which lost 3 bases and 5 bases, there was a span of 11 bases. Germline CDR1 and CDR2: SGHDT and YYEEEE. CDR3 length: 13 residues. This CDR3 is CASSSGGIETQYF. The DNA of the CDR3 is TGTGCCAGCAGCTCAGGCGGGATCGAGACCCAGTACTTC.

V usage is TRBV7-9 and J usage is TRBJ1-6, with a tentative D call TRBD1 (5 bases). Trimming pared 0 bases from V and 5 bases from J, leaving 11 bases between. Germline CDR1 reads SEHNR; CDR2 reads FQNEAQ (reference sequence). The length of the CDR3 is 16 residues. The CDR3 region has the DNA TGTGCCAGCAGCTTAGCCGATCGGGGGAATAATTCACCCCTCCACTTT. Translation gives CASSLADRGNNSPLHF.

V gene TRBV27 combines with J gene TRBJ2-7; 16 nucleotides agree with TRBD2. CDR1 is MNHEY, CDR2 SMNVEV, per germline (reference sequence). The CDR3 totals 16 residues. The V and J ends lost 3 bases and 5 bases, in that order; junction bases with no gene match: 4. CDR3 loop: CASSFQGLAGGHEQYF. The CDR3 DNA is TGTGCCAGCAGTTTCCAGGGACTAGCGGGGGGGCACGAGCAGTACTTC.

The chain employs TRBV4-3 and TRBJ1-2, with D unresolved. V was pared by 0 bases and J by 8 bases, with 16 bases between. The CDR3 runs to 15 residues. Germline V gene sequence: CDR1 LGHNA, CDR2 YSLEER. In nucleotides, the CDR3 is TGCGCCAGCAGCCAAGAATCAAGGGTAGATCAAGGCTACACCTTC. Its protein product is CASSQESRVDQGYTF.

The chain uses TRBV10-3 and TRBJ2-7, with 8 bases matching TRBD2. Germline V gene lookup returns CDR1 ENHRY and CDR2 SYGVKD. V was clipped by 6 bases and J by 7 bases; unmatched bases: 8. The CDR3 covers 13 residues. In DNA form, the CDR3 reads TGTGCCATCAGCTCGGGAGGGCCGGGTGAGCAGTACTTC. Amino acid sequence: CAISSGGPGEQYF.

V gene TRBV15 combines with J gene TRBJ2-7; 7 positions match TRBD1. This CDR3 is built from 14 residues. Germline V CDR1 and CDR2: LNHNV, YYDKDF (reference sequence). The V and J ends lost 2 bases and 1 base, in that order; junction bases with no gene match: 2. Here the CDR3 reads CATSRFRGSYEQYF. CDR3 nucleotides: TGTGCCACCAGCAGATTCAGGGGGTCCTACGAGCAGTACTTC. Based on the CDR3 plus reference TRBV15 and TRBJ2-7, the full variable domain is DAMVIQNPRYQVTQFGKPVTLSCSQTLNHNVMYWYQQKSSQAPKLLFHYYDKDFNNEADTPDNFQSRRPNTSFCFLDIRSPGLGDTAMYLCATSRFRGSYEQYFGPGTRLTVT.

The chain couples TRBV18 to TRBJ1-2, with D perhaps matching TRBD1 (5 bases). CDR3 size: 15 residues. Germline V gene sequence: CDR1 KGHSH, CDR2 LQKENI. The V and J ends lost 3 bases and 8 bases respectively, with 19 bases between them. The CDR3 loop reads CASSPLRRGSGGYTF. CDR3 coding DNA: TGTGCCAGCTCACCCCTCCGGAGGGGAAGTGGCGGCTACACCTTC.